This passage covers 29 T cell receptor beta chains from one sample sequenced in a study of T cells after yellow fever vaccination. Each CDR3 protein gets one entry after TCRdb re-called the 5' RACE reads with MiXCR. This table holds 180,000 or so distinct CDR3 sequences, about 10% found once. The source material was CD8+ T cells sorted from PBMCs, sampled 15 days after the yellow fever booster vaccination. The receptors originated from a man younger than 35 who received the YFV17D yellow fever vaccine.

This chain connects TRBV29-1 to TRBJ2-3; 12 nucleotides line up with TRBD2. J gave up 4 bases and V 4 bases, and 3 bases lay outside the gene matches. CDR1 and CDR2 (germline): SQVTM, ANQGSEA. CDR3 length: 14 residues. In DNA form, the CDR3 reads TGCAGCGTTGGACTAGCGGGGGACGCAGATACGCAGTATTTT. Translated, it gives CSVGLAGDADTQYF.

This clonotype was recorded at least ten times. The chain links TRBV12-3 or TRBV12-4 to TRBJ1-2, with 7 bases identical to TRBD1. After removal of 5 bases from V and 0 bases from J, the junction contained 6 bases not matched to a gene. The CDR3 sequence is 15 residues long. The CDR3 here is CASSQGVRANYGYTF. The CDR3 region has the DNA TGTGCCAGCAGTCAGGGGGTGAGGGCTAACTATGGCTACACCTTC.

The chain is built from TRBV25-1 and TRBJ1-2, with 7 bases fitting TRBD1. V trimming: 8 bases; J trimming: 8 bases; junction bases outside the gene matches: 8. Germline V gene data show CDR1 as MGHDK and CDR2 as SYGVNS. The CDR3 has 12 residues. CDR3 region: CASSTGSWGYTF. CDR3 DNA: TGTGCCAGCTCGACAGGGAGTTGGGGCTACACCTTC.

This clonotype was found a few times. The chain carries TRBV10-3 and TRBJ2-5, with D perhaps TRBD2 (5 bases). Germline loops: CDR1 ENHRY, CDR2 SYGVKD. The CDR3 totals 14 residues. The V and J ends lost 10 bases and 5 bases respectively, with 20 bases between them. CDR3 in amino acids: CASRTASPGETQYF. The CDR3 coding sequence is TGTGCCAGCCGTACTGCTAGCCCTGGGGAGACCCAGTACTTC.

DNA of the CDR3: TGTGCCAGCAGTTACGGGCGGGGAGGGGCGAACTATGGCTACACCTTC. This gives the protein CASSYGRGGANYGYTF. The chain employs TRBV6-5 and TRBJ1-2; TRBD1 is a possible D gene (5 bases). The germline CDR1 and CDR2 sequences are MNHEY and SVGAGI. V lost 2 bases and J lost 2, with 15 bases in between. The CDR3 covers 16 residues.

The CDR3 coding sequence is TGTGCCAGCAGCCCACCGGGGGGATCGGGCGAGCAGTACGTC. Protein: CASSPPGGSGEQYV. This chain connects TRBV28 to TRBJ2-7; TRBD2 agrees at 7 bases. J gave up 6 bases and V 6 bases, and 11 bases lay outside the gene matches. The CDR3 is 14 residues long. The germline gives CDR1 MDHEN, CDR2 SYDVKM.

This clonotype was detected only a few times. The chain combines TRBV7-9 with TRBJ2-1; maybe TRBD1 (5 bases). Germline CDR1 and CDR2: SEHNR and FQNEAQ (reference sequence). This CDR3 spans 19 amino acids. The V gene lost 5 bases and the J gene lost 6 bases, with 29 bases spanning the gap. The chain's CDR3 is CASSGQGRVRVVPLNEQFF. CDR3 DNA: TGTGCCAGCAGCGGTCAGGGCAGGGTACGTGTAGTTCCCCTCAATGAGCAGTTCTTC.

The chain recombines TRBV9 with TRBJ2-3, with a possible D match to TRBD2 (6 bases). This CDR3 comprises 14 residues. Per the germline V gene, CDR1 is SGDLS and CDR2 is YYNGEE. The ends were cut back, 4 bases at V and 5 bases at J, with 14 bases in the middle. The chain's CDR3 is CASSPSGRGDTQYF. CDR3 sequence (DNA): TGTGCCAGCAGCCCCTCCGGGCGGGGAGATACGCAGTATTTT.

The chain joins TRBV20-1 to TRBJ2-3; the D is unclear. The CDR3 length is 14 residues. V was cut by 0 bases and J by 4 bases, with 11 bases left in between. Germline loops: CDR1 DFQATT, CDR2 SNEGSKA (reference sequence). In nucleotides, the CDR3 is TGCAGTGCTAGAGACATCGACCAACCAGATACGCAGTATTTT. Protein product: CSARDIDQPDTQYF.

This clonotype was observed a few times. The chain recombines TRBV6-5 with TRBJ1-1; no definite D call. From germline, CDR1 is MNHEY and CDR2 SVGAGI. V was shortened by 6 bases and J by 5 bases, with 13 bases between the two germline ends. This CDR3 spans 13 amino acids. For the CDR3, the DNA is TGTGCCAGCAGCCCGGGCCAAGCTACTGAAGCTTTCTTT. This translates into CASSPGQATEAFF.

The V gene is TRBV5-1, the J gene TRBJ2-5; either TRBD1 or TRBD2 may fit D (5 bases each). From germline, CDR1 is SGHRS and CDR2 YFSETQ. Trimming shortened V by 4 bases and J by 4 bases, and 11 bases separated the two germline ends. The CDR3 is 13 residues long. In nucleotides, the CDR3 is TGCGCCAGCAGCCTCCTTGGGGGAGAGACCCAGTACTTC. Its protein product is CASSLLGGETQYF.

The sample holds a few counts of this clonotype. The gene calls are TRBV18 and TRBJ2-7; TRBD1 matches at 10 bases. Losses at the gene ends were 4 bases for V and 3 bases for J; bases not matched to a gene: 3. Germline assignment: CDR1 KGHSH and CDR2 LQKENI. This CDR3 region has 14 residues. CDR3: CASSQGTGVYEQYV. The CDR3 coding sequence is TGTGCCAGCTCACAAGGGACAGGGGTCTACGAGCAGTACGTC.

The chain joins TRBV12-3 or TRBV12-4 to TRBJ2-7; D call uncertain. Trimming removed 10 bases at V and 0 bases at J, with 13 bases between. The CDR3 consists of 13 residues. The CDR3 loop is CAIQRRSSYEQYF. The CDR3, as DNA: TGTGCCATTCAGAGGCGGAGCTCCTACGAGCAGTACTTC.

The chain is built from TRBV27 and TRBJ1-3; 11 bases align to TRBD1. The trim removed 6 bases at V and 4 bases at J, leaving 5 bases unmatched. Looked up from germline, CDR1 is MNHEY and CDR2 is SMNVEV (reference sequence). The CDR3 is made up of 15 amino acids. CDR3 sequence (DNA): TGTGCCAGCAGCCTGGGACAGGGGGGCGGAAACACCATATATTTT. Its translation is CASSLGQGGGNTIYF.

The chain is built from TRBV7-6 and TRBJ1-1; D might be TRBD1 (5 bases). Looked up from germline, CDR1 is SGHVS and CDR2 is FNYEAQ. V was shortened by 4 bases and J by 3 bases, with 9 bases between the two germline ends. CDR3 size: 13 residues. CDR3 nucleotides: TGTGCCAGCAGCTCTGGGGGGTACACTGAAGCTTTCTTT. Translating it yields CASSSGGYTEAFF.

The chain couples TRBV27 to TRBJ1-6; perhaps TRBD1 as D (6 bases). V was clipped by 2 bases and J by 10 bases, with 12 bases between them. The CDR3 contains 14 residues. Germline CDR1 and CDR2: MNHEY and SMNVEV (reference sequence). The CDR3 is CASSLQGILSPLHF. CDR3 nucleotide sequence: TGTGCCAGCAGTTTACAGGGGATACTCTCACCCCTCCACTTT.

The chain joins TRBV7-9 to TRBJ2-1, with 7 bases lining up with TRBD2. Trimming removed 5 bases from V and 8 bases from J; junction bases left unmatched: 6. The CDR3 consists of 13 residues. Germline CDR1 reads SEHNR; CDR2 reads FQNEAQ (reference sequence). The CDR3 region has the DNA TGTGCCAGCAGCACTTCAACTAGCGATGAGCAGTTCTTC. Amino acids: CASSTSTSDEQFF.

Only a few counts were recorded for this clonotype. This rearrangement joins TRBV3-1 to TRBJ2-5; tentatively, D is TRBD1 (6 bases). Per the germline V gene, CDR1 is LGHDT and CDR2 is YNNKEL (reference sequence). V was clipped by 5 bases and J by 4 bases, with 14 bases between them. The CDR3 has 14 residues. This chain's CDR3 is CASSGSPRGETQYF. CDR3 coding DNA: TGTGCCAGCAGCGGATCTCCCAGGGGAGAGACCCAGTACTTC.

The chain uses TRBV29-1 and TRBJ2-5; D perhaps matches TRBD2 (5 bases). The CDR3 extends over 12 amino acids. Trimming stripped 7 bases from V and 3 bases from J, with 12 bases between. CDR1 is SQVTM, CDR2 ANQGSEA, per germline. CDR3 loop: CSGRGLEETQYF. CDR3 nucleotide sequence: TGCAGCGGACGTGGACTTGAAGAGACCCAGTACTTC.

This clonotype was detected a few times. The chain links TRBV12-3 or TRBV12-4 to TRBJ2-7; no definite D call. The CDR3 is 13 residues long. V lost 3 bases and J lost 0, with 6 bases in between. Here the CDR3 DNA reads TGTGCCAGCAGTTTTGAGGACTCCTACGAGCAGTACTTC. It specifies CASSFEDSYEQYF.

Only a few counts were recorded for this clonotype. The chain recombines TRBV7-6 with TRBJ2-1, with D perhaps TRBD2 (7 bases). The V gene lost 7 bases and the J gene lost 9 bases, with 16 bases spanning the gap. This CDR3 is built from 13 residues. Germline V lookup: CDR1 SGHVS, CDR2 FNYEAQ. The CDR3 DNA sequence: TGTGCCAGCACCTCTGGGGGGGCGGGTGAGCAGTTCTTC. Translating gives CASTSGGAGEQFF. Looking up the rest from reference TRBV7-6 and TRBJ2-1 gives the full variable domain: GAGVSQSPRYKVTKRGQDVALRCDPISGHVSLYWYRQALGQGPEFLTYFNYEAQQDKSGLPNDRFSAERPEGSISTLTIQRTEQRDSAMYRCASTSGGAGEQFFGPGTRLTVL.

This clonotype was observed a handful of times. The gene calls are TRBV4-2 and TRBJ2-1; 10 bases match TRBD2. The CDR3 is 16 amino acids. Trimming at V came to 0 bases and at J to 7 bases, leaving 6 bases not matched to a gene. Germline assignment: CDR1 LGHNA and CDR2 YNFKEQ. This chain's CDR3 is CASSQEASGGHNEQFF. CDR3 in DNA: TGTGCCAGCAGCCAAGAGGCTAGCGGGGGCCATAATGAGCAGTTCTTC.

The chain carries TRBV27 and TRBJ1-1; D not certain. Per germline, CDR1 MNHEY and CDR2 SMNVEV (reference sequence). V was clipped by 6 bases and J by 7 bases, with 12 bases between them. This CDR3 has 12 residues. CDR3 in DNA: TGTGCCAGCAGCGCCGGTGTGGGTGAAGCTTTCTTT. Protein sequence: CASSAGVGEAFF.

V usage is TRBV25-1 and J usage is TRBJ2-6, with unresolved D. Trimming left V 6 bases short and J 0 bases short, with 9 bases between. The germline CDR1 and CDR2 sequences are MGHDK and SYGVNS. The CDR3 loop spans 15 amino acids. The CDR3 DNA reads TGTGCCAGCAGGGTTGAAGGCTCTGGGGCCAACGTCCTGACTTTC. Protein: CASRVEGSGANVLTF.

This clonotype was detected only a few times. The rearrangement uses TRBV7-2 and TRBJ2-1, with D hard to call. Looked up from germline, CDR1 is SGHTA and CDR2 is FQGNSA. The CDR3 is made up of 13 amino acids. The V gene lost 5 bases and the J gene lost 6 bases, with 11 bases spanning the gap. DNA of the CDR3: TGTGCCAGCAGCCCTCCATTCCGCAATGAGCAGTTCTTC. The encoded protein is CASSPPFRNEQFF. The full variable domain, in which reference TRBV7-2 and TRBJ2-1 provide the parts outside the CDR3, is GAGVSQSPSNKVTEKGKDVELRCDPISGHTALYWYRQSLGQGLEFLIYFQGNSAPDKSGLPSDRFSAERTGGSVSTLTIQRTQQEDSAVYLCASSPPFRNEQFFGPGTRLTVL.

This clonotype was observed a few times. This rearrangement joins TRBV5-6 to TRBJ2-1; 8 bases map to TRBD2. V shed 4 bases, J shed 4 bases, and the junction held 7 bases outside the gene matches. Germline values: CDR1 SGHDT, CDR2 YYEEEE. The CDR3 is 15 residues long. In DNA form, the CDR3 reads TGTGCCAGCAGCCAGCGGGGGAGTACTTACAATGAGCAGTTCTTC. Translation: CASSQRGSTYNEQFF.

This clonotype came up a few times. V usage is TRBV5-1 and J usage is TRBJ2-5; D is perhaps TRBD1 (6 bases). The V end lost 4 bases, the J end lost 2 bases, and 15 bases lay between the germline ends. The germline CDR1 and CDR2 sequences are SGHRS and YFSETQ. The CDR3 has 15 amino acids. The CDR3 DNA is TGCGCCAGCAGCCCCCGGAGGACAGCACAAGAGACCCAGTACTTC. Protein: CASSPRRTAQETQYF.

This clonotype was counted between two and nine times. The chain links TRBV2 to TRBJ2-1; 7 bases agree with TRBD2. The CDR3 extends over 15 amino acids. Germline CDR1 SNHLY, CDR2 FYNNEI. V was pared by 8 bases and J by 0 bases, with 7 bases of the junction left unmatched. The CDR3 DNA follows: TGTGCCAGCGTTTACGGGGGGAGCTCCTACAATGAGCAGTTCTTC. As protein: CASVYGGSSYNEQFF.

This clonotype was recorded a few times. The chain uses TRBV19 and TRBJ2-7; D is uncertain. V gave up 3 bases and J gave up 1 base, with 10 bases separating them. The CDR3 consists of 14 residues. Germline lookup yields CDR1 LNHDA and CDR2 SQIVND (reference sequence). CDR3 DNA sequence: TGTGCCAGTAGTATTTACGGGCTATCCTACGAGCAGTACTTC. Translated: CASSIYGLSYEQYF.